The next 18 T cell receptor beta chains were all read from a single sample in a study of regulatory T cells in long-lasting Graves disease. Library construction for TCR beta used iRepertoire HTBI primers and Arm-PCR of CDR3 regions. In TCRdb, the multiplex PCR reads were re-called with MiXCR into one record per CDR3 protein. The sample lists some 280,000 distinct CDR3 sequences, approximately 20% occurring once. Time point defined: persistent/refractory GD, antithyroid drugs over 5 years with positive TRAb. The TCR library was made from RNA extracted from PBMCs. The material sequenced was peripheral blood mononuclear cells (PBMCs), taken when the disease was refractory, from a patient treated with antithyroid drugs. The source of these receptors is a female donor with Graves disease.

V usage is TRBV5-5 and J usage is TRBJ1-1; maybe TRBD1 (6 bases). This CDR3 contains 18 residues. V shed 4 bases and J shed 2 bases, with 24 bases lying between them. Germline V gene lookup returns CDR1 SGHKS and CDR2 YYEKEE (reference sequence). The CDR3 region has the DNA TGTGCCAGCAGCCAAGACCGGGGGGGGTCAGGGGCAAACACTGAAGCTTTCTTT. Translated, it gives CASSQDRGGSGANTEAFF. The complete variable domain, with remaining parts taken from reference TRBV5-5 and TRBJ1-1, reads DAGVTQSPTHLIKTRGQQVTLRCSPISGHKSVSWYQQVLGQGPQFIFQYYEKEERGRGNFPDRFSARQFPNYSSELNVNALLLGDSALYLCASSQDRGGSGANTEAFFGQGTRLTVV.

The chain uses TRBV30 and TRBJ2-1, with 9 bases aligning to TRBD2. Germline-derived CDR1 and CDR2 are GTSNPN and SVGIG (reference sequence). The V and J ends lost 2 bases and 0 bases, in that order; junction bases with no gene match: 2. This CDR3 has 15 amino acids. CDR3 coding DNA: TGTGCCTGGAGTAGGACTAGCGACTCCTACAATGAGCAGTTCTTC. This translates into CAWSRTSDSYNEQFF.

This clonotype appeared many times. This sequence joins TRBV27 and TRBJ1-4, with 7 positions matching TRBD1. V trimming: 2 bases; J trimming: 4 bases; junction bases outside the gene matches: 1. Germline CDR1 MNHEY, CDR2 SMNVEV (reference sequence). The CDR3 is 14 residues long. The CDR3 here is CASSLGTVNEKLFF. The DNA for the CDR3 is TGTGCCAGCAGTTTAGGGACAGTTAATGAAAAACTGTTTTTT.

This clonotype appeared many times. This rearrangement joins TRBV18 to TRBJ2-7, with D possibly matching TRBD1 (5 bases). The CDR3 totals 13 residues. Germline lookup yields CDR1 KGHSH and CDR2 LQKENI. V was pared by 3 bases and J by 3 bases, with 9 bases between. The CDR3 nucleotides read TGTGCCAGCTCACCCCGACAGAACTACGAGCAGTACTTC. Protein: CASSPRQNYEQYF.

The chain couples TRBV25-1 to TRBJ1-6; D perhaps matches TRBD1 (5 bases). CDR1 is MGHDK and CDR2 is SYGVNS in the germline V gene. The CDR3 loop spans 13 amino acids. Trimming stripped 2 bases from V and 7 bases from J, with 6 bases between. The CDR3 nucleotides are TGTGCCAGCAGTGAACAGGGAAATTCACCCCTCCACTTT. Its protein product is CASSEQGNSPLHF.

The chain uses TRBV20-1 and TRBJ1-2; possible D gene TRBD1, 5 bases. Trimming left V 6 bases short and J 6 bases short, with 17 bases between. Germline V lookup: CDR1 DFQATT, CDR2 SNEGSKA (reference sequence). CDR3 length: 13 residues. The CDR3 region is CSADMGGGDGYTF. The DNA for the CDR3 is TGCAGTGCGGACATGGGGGGGGGAGATGGCTACACCTTC.

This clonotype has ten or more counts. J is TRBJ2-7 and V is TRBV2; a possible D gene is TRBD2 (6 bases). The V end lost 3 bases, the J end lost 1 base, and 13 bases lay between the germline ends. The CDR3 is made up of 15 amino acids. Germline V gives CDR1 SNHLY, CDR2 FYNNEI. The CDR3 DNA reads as TGTGCCAGCAGTGATCCGGGAGATGCGTCCTACGAGCAGTACTTC. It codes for CASSDPGDASYEQYF.

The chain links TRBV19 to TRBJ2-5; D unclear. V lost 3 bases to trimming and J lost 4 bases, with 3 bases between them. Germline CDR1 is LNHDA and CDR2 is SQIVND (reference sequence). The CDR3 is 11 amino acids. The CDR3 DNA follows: TGTGCCAGTAGTATGGGAGAGACCCAGTACTTC. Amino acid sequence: CASSMGETQYF.

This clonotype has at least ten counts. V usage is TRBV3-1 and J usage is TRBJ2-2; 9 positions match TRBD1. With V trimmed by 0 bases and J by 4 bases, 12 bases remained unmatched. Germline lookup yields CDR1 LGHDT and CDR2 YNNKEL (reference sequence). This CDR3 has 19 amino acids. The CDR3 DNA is TGTGCCAGCAGCCAAGACTTATACTTGGGACAGGGCGTCACCGGGGAGCTGTTTTTT. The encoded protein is CASSQDLYLGQGVTGELFF.

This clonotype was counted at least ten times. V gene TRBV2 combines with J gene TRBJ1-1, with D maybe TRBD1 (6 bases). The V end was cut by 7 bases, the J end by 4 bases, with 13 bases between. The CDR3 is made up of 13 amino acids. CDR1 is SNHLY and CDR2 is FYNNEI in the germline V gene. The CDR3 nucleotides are TGTGCCAGCAAGTCGACAGGAATCACTGAAGCTTTCTTT. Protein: CASKSTGITEAFF.

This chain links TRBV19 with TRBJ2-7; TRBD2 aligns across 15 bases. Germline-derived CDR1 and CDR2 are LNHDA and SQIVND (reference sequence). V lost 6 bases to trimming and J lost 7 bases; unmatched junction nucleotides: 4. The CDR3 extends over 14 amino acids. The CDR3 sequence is CASRPGLAGGEQYF. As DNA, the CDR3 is TGTGCCAGTAGACCGGGACTAGCGGGAGGTGAGCAGTACTTC. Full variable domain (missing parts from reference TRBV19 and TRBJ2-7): DGGITQSPKYLFRKEGQNVTLSCEQNLNHDAMYWYRQDPGQGLRLIYYSQIVNDFQKGDIAEGYSVSREKKESFPLTVTSAQKNPTAFYLCASRPGLAGGEQYFGPGTRLTVT.

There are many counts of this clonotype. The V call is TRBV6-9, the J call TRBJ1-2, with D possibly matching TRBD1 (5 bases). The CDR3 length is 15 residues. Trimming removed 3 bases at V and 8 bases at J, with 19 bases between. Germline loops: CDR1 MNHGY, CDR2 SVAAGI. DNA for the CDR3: TGTGCCAGCAGTTACTCGAAGGCAGGGATTTTCGGCTACACCTTC. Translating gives CASSYSKAGIFGYTF.

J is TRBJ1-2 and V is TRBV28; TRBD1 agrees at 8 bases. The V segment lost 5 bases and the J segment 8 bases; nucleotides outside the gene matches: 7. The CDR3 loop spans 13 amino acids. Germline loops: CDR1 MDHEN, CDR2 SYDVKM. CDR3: CASSDWTGSGYTF. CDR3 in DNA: TGTGCCAGCAGTGACTGGACAGGGTCCGGCTACACCTTC.

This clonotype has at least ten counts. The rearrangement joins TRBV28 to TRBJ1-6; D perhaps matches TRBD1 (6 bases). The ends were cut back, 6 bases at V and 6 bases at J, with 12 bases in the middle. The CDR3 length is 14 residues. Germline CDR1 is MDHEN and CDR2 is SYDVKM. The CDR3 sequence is CASRGRQVNSPLHF. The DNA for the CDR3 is TGTGCCAGCAGAGGAAGACAGGTTAATTCACCCCTCCACTTT.

Written as DNA, the CDR3 is TGTGCCAGTACCCCTCGAGGACAGCAACGCACCGGGGAGCTGTTTTTT. As protein: CASTPRGQQRTGELFF. The gene calls are TRBV19 and TRBJ2-2; D perhaps matches TRBD1 (6 bases). Germline CDR1 reads LNHDA; CDR2 reads SQIVND (reference sequence). V dropped 7 bases and J dropped 4 bases, with 19 bases sitting between them. The CDR3 consists of 16 residues.

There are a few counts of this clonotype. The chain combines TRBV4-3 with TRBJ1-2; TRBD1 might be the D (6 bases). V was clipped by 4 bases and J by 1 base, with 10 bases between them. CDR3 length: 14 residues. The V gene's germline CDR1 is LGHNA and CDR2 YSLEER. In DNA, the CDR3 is TGCGCCAGCAGCCCAGGGGAACATAACTATGGCTACACCTTC. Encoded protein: CASSPGEHNYGYTF.

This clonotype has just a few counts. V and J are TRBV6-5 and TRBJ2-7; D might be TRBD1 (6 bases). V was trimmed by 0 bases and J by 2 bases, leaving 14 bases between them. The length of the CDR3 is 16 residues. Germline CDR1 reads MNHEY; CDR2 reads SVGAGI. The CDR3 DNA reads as TGTGCCAGCAGTTACTCGGTTGACAGGCCTACCTACGAGCAGTACTTC. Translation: CASSYSVDRPTYEQYF.

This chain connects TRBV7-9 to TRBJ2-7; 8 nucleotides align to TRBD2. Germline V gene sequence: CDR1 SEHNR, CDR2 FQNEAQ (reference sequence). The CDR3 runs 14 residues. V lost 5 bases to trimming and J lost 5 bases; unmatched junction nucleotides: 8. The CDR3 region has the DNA TGTGCCAGCAGCAACCCGGGGACTAGACACGAGCAGTACTTC. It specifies CASSNPGTRHEQYF.